These 11 T cell receptor beta chains came from one sample sequenced in a study of shared clonotypes between healthy human individuals. Method: immunoSEQ multiplex PCR; TCRdb's copy keeps in-frame clones and lacks some. The data hold fewer than 3 million clones, with around 90% observed a single time. Sequencing was carried out using naive CD4+ T cells from PBMCs. The subset here: CD45RA+ positively selected. Receptor source: a man between 18 and 35 years old in good health. Some clones in this sample may be carry-over from other donors' samples.

The rearrangement joins TRBV18 to TRBJ1-1; no clear D gene. Germline CDR1 reads KGHSH; CDR2 reads LQKENI. There are 14 residues in the CDR3. V was shortened by 3 bases and J by 1 base, with 9 bases between the two germline ends. For the CDR3, the DNA is TGTGCCAGCTCACCCATAGGAAAGAACACTGAAGCTTTCTTT. This codes for CASSPIGKNTEAFF.

V and J are TRBV30 and TRBJ1-6; D not resolved. This CDR3 contains 16 residues. V was trimmed by 0 bases and J by 7 bases, leaving 16 bases between them. The germline V gene encodes CDR1 GTSNPN and CDR2 SVGIG (reference sequence). In nucleotides, the CDR3 is TGTGCCTGGAGTGTTCTGCCAGCTATGGCGAATTCACCCCTCCACTTT. Translated, it gives CAWSVLPAMANSPLHF.

The chain recombines TRBV7-9 with TRBJ1-3; 7 nucleotides align to TRBD1. Germline CDR1 reads SEHNR; CDR2 reads FQNEAQ (reference sequence). V lost 7 bases to trimming and J lost 0 bases; unmatched junction nucleotides: 3. The CDR3 runs to 14 residues. The CDR3 region is CASTTGSSGNTIYF. The CDR3 DNA reads as TGTGCCAGCACGACAGGGAGCTCTGGAAACACCATATATTTT.

The chain combines TRBV5-1 with TRBJ2-1, with a possible D match to TRBD2 (5 bases). Germline V lookup: CDR1 SGHRS, CDR2 YFSETQ. The V end was cut by 0 bases, the J end by 5 bases, with 18 bases between. This CDR3 spans 17 amino acids. This CDR3 is CASSLAGVARRNNEQFF. CDR3 nucleotide sequence: TGCGCCAGCAGCTTGGCCGGGGTAGCCCGGAGGAACAATGAGCAGTTCTTC.

This chain connects TRBV4-1 to TRBJ2-7; 12 bases agree with TRBD2. With V trimmed by 2 bases and J by 0 bases, 2 bases remained unmatched. The CDR3 runs to 16 residues. Germline CDR1 MGHRA, CDR2 YSYEKL. The CDR3 bases are TGCGCCAGCAGCCAAAGACTAGCGGGGGCCTCCTACGAGCAGTACTTC. Protein sequence: CASSQRLAGASYEQYF.

The gene calls are TRBV5-4 and TRBJ1-2; 11 nucleotides line up with TRBD1. Losses at the gene ends were 3 bases for V and 9 bases for J; bases not matched to a gene: 7. The CDR3 runs to 14 residues. Germline V lookup: CDR1 SGHNT, CDR2 YYREEE (reference sequence). The CDR3, as DNA: TGTGCCAGCAGCTCATCCGGGACAGGGGGTCGCTACACCTTC. It specifies CASSSSGTGGRYTF.

The genes are TRBV27 and TRBJ2-3; D is undetermined. V was pared by 3 bases and J by 3 bases, with 13 bases between. This CDR3 has 15 amino acids. The germline V gene encodes CDR1 MNHEY and CDR2 SMNVEV (reference sequence). CDR3 bases: TGTGCCAGCAGTTTGAGGCTACAAGGTACAGATACGCAGTATTTT. Translated: CASSLRLQGTDTQYF.

This clone was seen only once. The chain combines TRBV7-9 with TRBJ2-5; 12 nucleotides line up with TRBD1. The CDR3 sequence is 19 residues long. V was clipped by 0 bases and J by 6 bases; unmatched bases: 14. Germline assignment: CDR1 SEHNR and CDR2 FQNEAQ (reference sequence). CDR3 region: CASSLAPGQGAIGLKTQYF. In DNA form, the CDR3 reads TGTGCCAGCAGCTTAGCCCCGGGACAGGGGGCGATTGGGTTGAAGACCCAGTACTTC. Variable domain in full (rest from reference TRBV7-9 and TRBJ2-5): DTGVSQNPRHKITKRGQNVTFRCDPISEHNRLYWYRQTLGQGPEFLTYFQNEAQLEKSRLLSDRFSAERPKGSFSTLEIQRTEQGDSAMYLCASSLAPGQGAIGLKTQYFGPGTRLLVL.

The J gene is TRBJ1-3, the V gene TRBV5-1, with D possibly being TRBD1 (5 bases). V was shortened by 3 bases and J by 4 bases, with 14 bases between the two germline ends. Germline V lookup: CDR1 SGHRS, CDR2 YFSETQ. The CDR3 covers 15 residues. The CDR3: CASSSSTELGNTIYF. The CDR3 region has the DNA TGCGCCAGCAGCTCGTCGACAGAACTGGGAAACACCATATATTTT. The full variable domain, completed using reference TRBV5-1 and TRBJ1-3, is KAGVTQTPRYLIKTRGQQVTLSCSPISGHRSVSWYQQTPGQGLQFLFEYFSETQRNKGNFPGRFSGRQFSNSRSEMNVSTLELGDSALYLCASSSSTELGNTIYFGEGSWLTVV.

The chain has TRBV10-1 and TRBJ2-1; 7 nucleotides match TRBD2. This CDR3 has 15 amino acids. With 6 bases clipped from V and 2 bases from J, the junction kept 7 bases outside the gene matches. The V gene's germline CDR1 is WNHNN and CDR2 SYGVQD (reference sequence). The CDR3 DNA follows: TGCGCCAGCAGAGTTGGCGGGAGTACCTACAATGAGCAGTTCTTC. Amino acids: CASRVGGSTYNEQFF.

V and J are TRBV11-1 and TRBJ2-1; TRBD2 is a possible D gene (7 bases). The length of the CDR3 is 16 residues. Germline CDR1 SGHAT, CDR2 FQDESV (reference sequence). V was shortened by 1 base and J by 9 bases, with 19 bases between the two germline ends. The CDR3 nucleotides read TGTGCCAGCAGCTTAGGAGTAGGGGGAGGGCTGGGTGAGCAGTTCTTC. Amino acids: CASSLGVGGGLGEQFF.